The following is a T cell receptor (beta chain) sequence with its context. Using unique molecular identifiers, the investigators prepared the TCRbeta library. One entry per CDR3 protein, called by TCRdb with MiXCR from the PCR reads. The sample includes 350,000 to 450,000 distinct CDR3 sequences, 20% of them seen just once. V was clipped by 5 bases and J by 3 bases; unmatched bases: 5. The CDR3 is made up of 14 amino acids. Germline loops: CDR1 MDHEN, CDR2 SYDVKM. The data derive from a study of T-cell reconstitution after alpha-beta-depleted transplantation in children. The J gene is TRBJ2-5, the V gene TRBV28, with TRBD1 identical over 8 bases. Sequencing was performed on PBMCs from the stem cell graft donor, taken from the stem cell graft. The TCR sequence derives from a human donor who donated a stem cell graft to a child with acute myeloid leukemia. CDR3 in amino acids: CASSSPDREETQYF. The CDR3 nucleotides are TGTGCCAGCAGTAGTCCGGACAGGGAAGAGACCCAGTACTTC.